The 4 T cell receptor beta chains listed next were all sequenced from one sample in a study of blood T cell repertoires in COVID-19. Data came from immunoSEQ multiplex PCR; TCRdb stores just in-frame clones and leaves some out. Here the sample spans under 250,000 clones, about four fifths being singletons. Source material: peripheral blood. Receptors were obtained from a woman aged 70 to 79 with acute or convalescent COVID-19.

This clone occurred once. The chain is built from TRBV15 and TRBJ1-1; 8 nucleotides line up with TRBD1. The CDR3 has 14 residues. The trim removed 5 bases at V and 1 base at J, leaving 3 bases unmatched. CDR1 is LNHNV, CDR2 YYDKDF, per germline (reference sequence). Here the CDR3 reads CATSAQGGNTEAFF. The CDR3 DNA is TGTGCCACCAGCGCACAGGGGGGGAACACTGAAGCTTTCTTT.

The CDR3 nucleotides are TGTGCCAGCTCATACAGGGGCGGTCAGCCCCAGCATTTT. As protein: CASSYRGGQPQHF. The chain recombines TRBV18 with TRBJ1-5; 7 bases are shared with TRBD1. The V segment lost 5 bases and the J segment 6 bases; nucleotides outside the gene matches: 4. The CDR3 has 13 residues. Germline values: CDR1 KGHSH, CDR2 LQKENI.

The gene calls are TRBV5-5 and TRBJ2-3; possibly TRBD1 for D (5 bases). Trimming removed 5 bases from V and 5 bases from J, with 12 bases in between. The CDR3 spans 13 residues. The germline gives CDR1 SGHKS, CDR2 YYEKEE (reference sequence). CDR3 protein: CASSLGPLDTQYF. The CDR3 coding sequence is TGTGCCAGCAGTCTGGGGCCCTTAGATACGCAGTATTTT.

Turning to this clone: The sample carries other DNA sequences with the same CDR3. The chain links TRBV9 to TRBJ1-3; D is unclear. In germline, CDR1 is SGDLS, CDR2 YYNGEE. CDR3 length: 14 amino acids. V lost 0 bases and J lost 2, with 6 bases in between. The CDR3 spells CASSVGGTGNTIYF. The CDR3 DNA reads as TGTGCCAGCAGCGTAGGCGGAACTGGAAACACCATATATTTT.